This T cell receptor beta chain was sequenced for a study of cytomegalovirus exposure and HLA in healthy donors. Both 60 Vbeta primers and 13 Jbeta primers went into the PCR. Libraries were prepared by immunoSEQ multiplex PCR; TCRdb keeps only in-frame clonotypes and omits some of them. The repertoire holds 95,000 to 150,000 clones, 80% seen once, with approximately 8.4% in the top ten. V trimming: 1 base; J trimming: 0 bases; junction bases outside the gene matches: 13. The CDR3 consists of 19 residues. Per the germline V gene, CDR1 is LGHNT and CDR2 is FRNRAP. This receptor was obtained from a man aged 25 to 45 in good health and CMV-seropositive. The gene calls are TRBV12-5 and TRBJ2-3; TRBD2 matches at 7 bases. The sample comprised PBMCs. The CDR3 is CASGLGRGTGRTSTDTQYF. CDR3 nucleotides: TGTGCTAGTGGTTTGGGGCGGGGGACGGGACGAACCAGCACAGATACGCAGTATTTT.